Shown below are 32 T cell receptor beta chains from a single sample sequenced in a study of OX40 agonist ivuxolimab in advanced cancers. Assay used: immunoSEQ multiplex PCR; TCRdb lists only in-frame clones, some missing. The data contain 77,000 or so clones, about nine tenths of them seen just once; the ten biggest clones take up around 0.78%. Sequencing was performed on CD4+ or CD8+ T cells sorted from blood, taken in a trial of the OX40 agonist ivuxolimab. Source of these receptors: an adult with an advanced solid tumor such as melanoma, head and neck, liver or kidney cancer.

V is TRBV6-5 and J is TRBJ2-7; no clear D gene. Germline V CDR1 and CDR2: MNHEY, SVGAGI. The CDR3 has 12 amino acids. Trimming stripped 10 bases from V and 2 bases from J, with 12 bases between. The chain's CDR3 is CATSDIAYEQYF. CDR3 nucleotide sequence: TGTGCCACCTCCGACATAGCCTACGAGCAGTACTTC.

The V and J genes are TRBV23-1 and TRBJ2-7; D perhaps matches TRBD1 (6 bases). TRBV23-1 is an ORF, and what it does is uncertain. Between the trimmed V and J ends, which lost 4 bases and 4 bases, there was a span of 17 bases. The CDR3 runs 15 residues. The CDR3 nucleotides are TGCGCCAGCAGTCCATTAGACAGGTGGGATTACGAGCAGTACTTC. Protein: CASSPLDRWDYEQYF.

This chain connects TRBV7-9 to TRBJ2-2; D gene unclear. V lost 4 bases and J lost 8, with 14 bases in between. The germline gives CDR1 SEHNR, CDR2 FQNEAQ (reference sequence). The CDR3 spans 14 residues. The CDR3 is CASSSTGPTGELFF. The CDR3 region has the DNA TGTGCCAGCAGCTCGACTGGGCCCACGGGGGAGCTGTTTTTT.

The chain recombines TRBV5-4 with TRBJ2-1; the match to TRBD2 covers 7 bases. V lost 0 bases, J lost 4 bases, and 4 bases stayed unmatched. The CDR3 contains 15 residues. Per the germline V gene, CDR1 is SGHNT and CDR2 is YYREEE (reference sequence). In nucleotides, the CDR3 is TGTGCCAGCAGCTTGGGCGGGGGATCTTACAATGAGCAGTTCTTC. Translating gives CASSLGGGSYNEQFF.

As DNA, the CDR3 is TGTGCCTGGGGGACAGGGGAGTTCAATCAGCCCCAGCATTTT. This gives the protein CAWGTGEFNQPQHF. V and J are TRBV30 and TRBJ1-5, with 10 bases lining up with TRBD1. Germline CDR1 is GTSNPN and CDR2 is SVGIG (reference sequence). V trimming: 5 bases; J trimming: 3 bases; junction bases outside the gene matches: 4. This CDR3 comprises 14 residues.

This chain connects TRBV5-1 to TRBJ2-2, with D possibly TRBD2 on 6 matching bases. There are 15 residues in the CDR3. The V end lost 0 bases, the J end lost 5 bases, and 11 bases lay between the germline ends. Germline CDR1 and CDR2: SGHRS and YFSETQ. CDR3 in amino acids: CASSLVPGRTGELFF. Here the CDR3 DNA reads TGCGCCAGCAGCTTGGTACCAGGGAGGACCGGGGAGCTGTTTTTT. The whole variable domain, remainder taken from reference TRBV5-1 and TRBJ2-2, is KAGVTQTPRYLIKTRGQQVTLSCSPISGHRSVSWYQQTPGQGLQFLFEYFSETQRNKGNFPGRFSGRQFSNSRSEMNVSTLELGDSALYLCASSLVPGRTGELFFGEGSRLTVL.

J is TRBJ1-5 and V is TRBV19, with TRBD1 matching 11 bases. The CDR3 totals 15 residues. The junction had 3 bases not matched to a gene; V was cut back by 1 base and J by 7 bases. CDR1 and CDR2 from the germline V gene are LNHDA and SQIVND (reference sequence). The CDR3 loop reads CASSIGTGGSQPQHF. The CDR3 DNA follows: TGTGCCAGTAGTATAGGGACAGGGGGCTCCCAGCCCCAGCATTTT. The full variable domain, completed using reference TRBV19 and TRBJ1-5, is DGGITQSPKYLFRKEGQNVTLSCEQNLNHDAMYWYRQDPGQGLRLIYYSQIVNDFQKGDIAEGYSVSREKKESFPLTVTSAQKNPTAFYLCASSIGTGGSQPQHFGDGTRLSIL.

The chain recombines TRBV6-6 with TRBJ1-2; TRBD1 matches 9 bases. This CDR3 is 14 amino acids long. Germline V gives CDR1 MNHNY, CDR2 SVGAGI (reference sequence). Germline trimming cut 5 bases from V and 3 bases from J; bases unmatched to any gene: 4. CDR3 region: CASSPRQGDYGYTF. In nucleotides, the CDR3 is TGTGCCAGCAGTCCAAGACAGGGGGACTATGGCTACACCTTC.

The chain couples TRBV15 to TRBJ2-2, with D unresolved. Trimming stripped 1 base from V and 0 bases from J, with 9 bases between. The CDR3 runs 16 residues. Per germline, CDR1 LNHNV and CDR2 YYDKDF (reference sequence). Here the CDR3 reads CATSRGGQANTGELFF. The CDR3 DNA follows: TGTGCCACCAGCAGAGGGGGTCAGGCGAACACCGGGGAGCTGTTTTTT.

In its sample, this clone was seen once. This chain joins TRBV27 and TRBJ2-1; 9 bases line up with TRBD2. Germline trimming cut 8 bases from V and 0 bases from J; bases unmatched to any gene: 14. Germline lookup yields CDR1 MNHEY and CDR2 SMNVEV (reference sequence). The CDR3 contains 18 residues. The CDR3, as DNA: TGTGCCAGCCGGGGGGCGCCTGGGCGGGGGGGCTCCTACAATGAGCAGTTCTTC. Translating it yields CASRGAPGRGGSYNEQFF.

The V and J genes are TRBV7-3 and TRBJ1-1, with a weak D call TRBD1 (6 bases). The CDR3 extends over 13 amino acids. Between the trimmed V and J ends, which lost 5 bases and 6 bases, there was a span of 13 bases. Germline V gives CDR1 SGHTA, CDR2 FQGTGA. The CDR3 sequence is CASSLRGPAEAFF. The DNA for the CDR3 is TGTGCCAGCAGCCTCAGGGGACCCGCTGAAGCTTTCTTT.

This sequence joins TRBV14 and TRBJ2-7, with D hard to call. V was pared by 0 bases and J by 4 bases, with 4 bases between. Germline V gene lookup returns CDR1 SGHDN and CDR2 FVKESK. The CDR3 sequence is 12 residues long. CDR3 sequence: CASSQDYYEQYF. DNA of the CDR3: TGTGCCAGCAGCCAAGATTATTACGAGCAGTACTTC.

DNA for the CDR3: TGTGCCAGCAGCCCCCGAGGGGTGGGAATACGGGAGCAGTACTTC. Translated: CASSPRGVGIREQYF. The chain uses TRBV9 and TRBJ2-7; possibly TRBD1 or TRBD2 for D (5 bases each). Germline CDR1 SGDLS, CDR2 YYNGEE. This CDR3 has 15 residues. The ends were cut back, 4 bases at V and 7 bases at J, with 21 bases in the middle.

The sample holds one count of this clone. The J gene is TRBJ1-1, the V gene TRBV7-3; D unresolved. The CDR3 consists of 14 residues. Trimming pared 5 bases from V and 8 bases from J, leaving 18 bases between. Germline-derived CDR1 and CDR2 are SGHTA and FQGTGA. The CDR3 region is CASSRLPGRLEAFF. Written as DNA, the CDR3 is TGTGCCAGCAGCCGTCTCCCAGGACGGTTGGAAGCTTTCTTT.

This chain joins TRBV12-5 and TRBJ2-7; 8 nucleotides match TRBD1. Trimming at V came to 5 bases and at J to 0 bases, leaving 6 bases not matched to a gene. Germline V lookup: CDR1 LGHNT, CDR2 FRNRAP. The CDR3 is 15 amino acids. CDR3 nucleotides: TGTGCTAGTGGTCCAGGGACAGGATACTCCTACGAGCAGTACTTC. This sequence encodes CASGPGTGYSYEQYF.

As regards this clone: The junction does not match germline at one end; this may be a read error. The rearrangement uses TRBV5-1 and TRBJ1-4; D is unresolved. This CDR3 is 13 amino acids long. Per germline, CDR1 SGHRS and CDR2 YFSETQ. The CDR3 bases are TGCGCCAGCAGCTCGATTCGGGATGACAAACTGTTTTTT. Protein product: CASSSIRDDKLFF.

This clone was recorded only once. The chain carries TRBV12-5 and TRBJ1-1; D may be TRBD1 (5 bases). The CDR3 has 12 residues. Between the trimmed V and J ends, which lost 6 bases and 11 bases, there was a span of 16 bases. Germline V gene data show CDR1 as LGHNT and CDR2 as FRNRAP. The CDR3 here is CASGHRRVGAFF. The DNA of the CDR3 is TGTGCTAGTGGCCACAGGAGGGTGGGGGCTTTCTTT. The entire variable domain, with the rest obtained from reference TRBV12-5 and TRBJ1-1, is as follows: DARVTQTPRHKVTEMGQEVTMRCQPILGHNTVFWYRQTMMQGLELLAYFRNRAPLDDSGMPKDRFSAEMPDATLATLKIQPSEPRDSAVYFCASGHRRVGAFFGQGTRLTVV.

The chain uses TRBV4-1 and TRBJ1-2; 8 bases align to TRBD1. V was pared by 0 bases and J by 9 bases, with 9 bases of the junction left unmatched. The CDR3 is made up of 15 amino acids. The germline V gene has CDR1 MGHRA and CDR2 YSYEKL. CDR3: CASSQDTGRGLSYTF. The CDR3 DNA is TGCGCCAGCAGCCAAGATACCGGCAGGGGGCTAAGCTACACCTTC.

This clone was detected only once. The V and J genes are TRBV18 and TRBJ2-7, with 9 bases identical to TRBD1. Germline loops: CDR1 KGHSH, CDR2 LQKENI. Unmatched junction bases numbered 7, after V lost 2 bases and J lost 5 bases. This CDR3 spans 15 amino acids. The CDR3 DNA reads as TGTGCCAGCTCACCAGCTTCCGGGACAGGGAACGAGCAGTACTTC. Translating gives CASSPASGTGNEQYF.

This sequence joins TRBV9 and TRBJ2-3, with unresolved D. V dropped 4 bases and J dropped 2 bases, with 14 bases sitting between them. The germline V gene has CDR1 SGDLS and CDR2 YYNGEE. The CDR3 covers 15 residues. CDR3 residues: CASSSHPSSTDTQYF. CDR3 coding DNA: TGTGCCAGCAGCTCCCACCCCTCATCCACAGATACGCAGTATTTT.

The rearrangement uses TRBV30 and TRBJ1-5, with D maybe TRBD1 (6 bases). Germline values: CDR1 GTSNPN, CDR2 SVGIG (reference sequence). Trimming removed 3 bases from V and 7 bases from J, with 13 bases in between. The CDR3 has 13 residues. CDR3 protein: CAWSGGGAQPQHF. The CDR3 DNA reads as TGTGCCTGGAGCGGGGGGGGCGCACAGCCCCAGCATTTT.

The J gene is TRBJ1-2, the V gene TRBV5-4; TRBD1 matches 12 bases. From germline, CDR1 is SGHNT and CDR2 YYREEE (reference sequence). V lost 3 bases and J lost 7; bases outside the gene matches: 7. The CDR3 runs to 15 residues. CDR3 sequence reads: CASSSRGTGGLGYTF. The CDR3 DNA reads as TGTGCCAGCAGCTCTAGGGGGACAGGGGGCCTTGGCTACACCTTC. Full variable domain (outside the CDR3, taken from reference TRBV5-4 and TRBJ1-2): ETGVTQSPTHLIKTRGQQVTLRCSSQSGHNTVSWYQQALGQGPQFIFQYYREEENGRGNFPPRFSGLQFPNYSSELNVNALELDDSALYLCASSSRGTGGLGYTFGSGTRLTVV.

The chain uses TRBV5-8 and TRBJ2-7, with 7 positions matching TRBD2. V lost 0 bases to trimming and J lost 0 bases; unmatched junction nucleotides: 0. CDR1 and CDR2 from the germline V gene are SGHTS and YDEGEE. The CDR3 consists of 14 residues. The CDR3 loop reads CASSLGGSSYEQYF. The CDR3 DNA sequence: TGTGCCAGCAGCTTGGGCGGGAGCTCCTACGAGCAGTACTTC.

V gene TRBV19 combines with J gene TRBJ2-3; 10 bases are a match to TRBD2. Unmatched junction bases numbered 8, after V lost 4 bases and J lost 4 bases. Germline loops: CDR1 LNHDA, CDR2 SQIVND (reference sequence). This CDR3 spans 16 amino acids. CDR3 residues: CASSTGAGGPSDTQYF. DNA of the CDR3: TGTGCCAGTAGTACAGGAGCGGGGGGGCCCTCAGATACGCAGTATTTT.

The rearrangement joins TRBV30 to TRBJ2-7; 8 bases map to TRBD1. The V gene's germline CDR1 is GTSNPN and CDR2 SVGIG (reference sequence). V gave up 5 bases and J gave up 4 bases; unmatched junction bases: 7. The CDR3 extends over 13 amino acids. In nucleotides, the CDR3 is TGTGCCTGGGCTAAAAACAGGGGGTACGAGCAGTACTTC. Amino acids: CAWAKNRGYEQYF.

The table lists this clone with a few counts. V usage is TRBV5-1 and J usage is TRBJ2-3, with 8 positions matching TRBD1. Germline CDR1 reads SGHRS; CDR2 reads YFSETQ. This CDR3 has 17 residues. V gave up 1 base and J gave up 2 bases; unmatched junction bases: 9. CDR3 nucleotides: TGCGCCAGCAGCTTGTCGATTCGGACAGGGACCACAGATACGCAGTATTTT. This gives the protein CASSLSIRTGTTDTQYF. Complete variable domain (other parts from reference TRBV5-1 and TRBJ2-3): KAGVTQTPRYLIKTRGQQVTLSCSPISGHRSVSWYQQTPGQGLQFLFEYFSETQRNKGNFPGRFSGRQFSNSRSEMNVSTLELGDSALYLCASSLSIRTGTTDTQYFGPGTRLTVL.

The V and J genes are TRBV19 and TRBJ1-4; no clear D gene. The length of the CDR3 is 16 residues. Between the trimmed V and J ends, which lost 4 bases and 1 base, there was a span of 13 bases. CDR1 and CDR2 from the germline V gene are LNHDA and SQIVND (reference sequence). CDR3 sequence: CASSTLGRITNEKLFF. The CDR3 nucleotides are TGTGCCAGTAGTACCCTCGGACGGATAACTAATGAAAAACTGTTTTTT.

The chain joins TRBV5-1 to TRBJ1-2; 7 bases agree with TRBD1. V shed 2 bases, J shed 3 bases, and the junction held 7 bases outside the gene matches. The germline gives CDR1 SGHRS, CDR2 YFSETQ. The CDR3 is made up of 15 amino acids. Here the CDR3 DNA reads TGCGCCAGCAGCTTAATTACCGGGACAGACTATGGCTACACCTTC. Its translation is CASSLITGTDYGYTF.

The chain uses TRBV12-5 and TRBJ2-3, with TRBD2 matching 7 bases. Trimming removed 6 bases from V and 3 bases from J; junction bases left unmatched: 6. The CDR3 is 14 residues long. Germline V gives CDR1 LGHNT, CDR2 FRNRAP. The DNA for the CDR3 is TGTGCTAGTGGCCGGGGGGTCCCAACAGATACGCAGTATTTT. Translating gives CASGRGVPTDTQYF.

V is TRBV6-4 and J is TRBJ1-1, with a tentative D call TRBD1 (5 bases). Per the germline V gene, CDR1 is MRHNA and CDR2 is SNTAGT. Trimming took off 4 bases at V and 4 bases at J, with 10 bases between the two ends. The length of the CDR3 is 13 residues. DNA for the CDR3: TGTGCCAGCAGTGCACAGGCTTCCACTGAAGCTTTCTTT. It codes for CASSAQASTEAFF.

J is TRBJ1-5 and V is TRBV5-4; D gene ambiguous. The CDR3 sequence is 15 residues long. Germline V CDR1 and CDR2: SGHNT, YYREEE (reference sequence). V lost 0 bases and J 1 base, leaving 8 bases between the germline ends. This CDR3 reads CASSLDGRSNQPQHF. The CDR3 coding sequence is TGTGCCAGCAGCTTGGACGGTAGGAGCAATCAGCCCCAGCATTTT.

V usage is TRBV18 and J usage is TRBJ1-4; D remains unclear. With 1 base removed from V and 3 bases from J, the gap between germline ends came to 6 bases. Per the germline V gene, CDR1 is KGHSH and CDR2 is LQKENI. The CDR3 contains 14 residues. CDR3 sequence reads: CASSPQESNEKLFF. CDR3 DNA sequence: TGTGCCAGCTCACCACAGGAGTCTAATGAAAAACTGTTTTTT.